The 30 T cell receptor beta chains below all came from one sample that was sequenced in a study of STAT5B mutations in CD4+ large granular lymphocyte leukemia. Repertoires were generated with immunoSEQ multiplex PCR, while TCRdb's copy carries only in-frame clones and drops some. The sample consists of about 6,300 clones, around 74% of them appearing once. Sequencing was carried out using PBMCs. The receptor set was obtained from an older woman with CD4+ T-cell large granular lymphocyte leukemia.

V gene TRBV4-1 combines with J gene TRBJ2-7, with no clear D. With 4 bases removed from V and 6 bases from J, the gap between germline ends came to 16 bases. CDR3 length: 14 amino acids. Per the germline V gene, CDR1 is MGHRA and CDR2 is YSYEKL. CDR3 sequence (DNA): TGCGCCAGCAGCCCTCGGACGGGCCAGGTCGAGCAGTACTTC. As protein: CASSPRTGQVEQYF.

The V gene is TRBV28, the J gene TRBJ1-4; 7 nucleotides line up with TRBD1. Germline V CDR1 and CDR2: MDHEN, SYDVKM. V lost 5 bases to trimming and J lost 7 bases; unmatched junction nucleotides: 13. The CDR3 loop spans 16 amino acids. The CDR3 DNA sequence: TGTGCCAGCAGTCTGCTTGGAGCAGGGGGGGTTGAAAAACTGTTTTTT. The encoded protein is CASSLLGAGGVEKLFF.

The J gene is TRBJ2-7, the V gene TRBV18, with 7 bases lining up with TRBD2. The CDR3 is 12 residues long. V lost 8 bases to trimming and J lost 2 bases; unmatched junction nucleotides: 3. Germline V CDR1 and CDR2: KGHSH, LQKENI. CDR3 region: CASSGAAYEQYF. CDR3 nucleotide sequence: TGTGCCAGCAGCGGGGCGGCCTACGAGCAGTACTTC.

The table lists this clone with a few counts. The chain recombines TRBV6-1 with TRBJ1-4; D is ambiguous. V lost 6 bases and J 8 bases, leaving 16 bases between the germline ends. CDR1 and CDR2 (germline): MNHNS, SASEGT. This CDR3 is 14 amino acids long. CDR3 sequence: CASSTVVGREKLFF. As DNA, the CDR3 is TGTGCCAGCAGCACAGTGGTCGGTCGAGAAAAACTGTTTTTT.

The chain is built from TRBV9 and TRBJ2-7; TRBD2 aligns across 11 bases. The CDR3 is 19 residues long. Trimming at V came to 0 bases and at J to 0 bases, leaving 11 bases not matched to a gene. Germline values: CDR1 SGDLS, CDR2 YYNGEE. DNA of the CDR3: TGTGCCAGCAGCGTAGAGGCCGGGACTAGCGGCATCCTCTCCTACGAGCAGTACTTC. Translating gives CASSVEAGTSGILSYEQYF.

This clone was observed once. The rearrangement joins TRBV19 to TRBJ1-5, with 7 bases lining up with TRBD1. The junction had 6 bases not matched to a gene; V was cut back by 3 bases and J by 7 bases. CDR3 length: 14 residues. Germline V CDR1 and CDR2: LNHDA, SQIVND (reference sequence). The CDR3 nucleotides read TGTGCCAGTAGTATCCGGGACAGTAGGCAGCCCCAGCATTTT. Its translation: CASSIRDSRQPQHF.

The rearrangement links TRBV18 to TRBJ1-5; the match to TRBD1 covers 7 bases. Germline V lookup: CDR1 KGHSH, CDR2 LQKENI. This CDR3 is 14 amino acids long. After removal of 6 bases from V and 4 bases from J, the junction contained 6 bases not matched to a gene. Here the CDR3 DNA reads TGTGCCAGCTCCCCGACAGGGCAAAATCAGCCCCAGCATTTT. Residues: CASSPTGQNQPQHF.

The J gene is TRBJ2-2, the V gene TRBV5-1, with a weak D call TRBD2 (6 bases). The germline V gene has CDR1 SGHRS and CDR2 YFSETQ. The CDR3 contains 15 residues. V was cut by 0 bases and J by 0 bases, with 6 bases left in between. The CDR3 loop reads CASSLGGTNTGELFF. The CDR3 coding sequence is TGCGCCAGCAGCTTGGGCGGGACGAACACCGGGGAGCTGTTTTTT.

The chain is built from TRBV9 and TRBJ1-1, with 7 bases fitting TRBD1. V lost 3 bases, J lost 4 bases, and 9 bases stayed unmatched. Germline lookup yields CDR1 SGDLS and CDR2 YYNGEE. The CDR3 contains 15 residues. Here the CDR3 reads CASSAEGARVTEAFF. Here the CDR3 DNA reads TGTGCCAGCAGCGCCGAGGGGGCGCGAGTCACTGAAGCTTTCTTT.

The V and J genes are TRBV25-1 and TRBJ2-1; no definite D call. V gave up 1 base and J gave up 8 bases, with 9 bases separating them. Per germline, CDR1 MGHDK and CDR2 SYGVNS. The CDR3 consists of 13 residues. The CDR3 nucleotides read TGTGCCAGCAGTGAATCCCAGATCGATGAGCAGTTCTTC. Its protein product is CASSESQIDEQFF.

The rearrangement joins TRBV4-1 to TRBJ2-5, with D possibly matching TRBD1 (5 bases). V was pared by 4 bases and J by 0 bases, with 9 bases between. This CDR3 is built from 14 residues. CDR1 is MGHRA, CDR2 YSYEKL, per germline. This CDR3 is CASSRGSNQETQYF. CDR3 DNA sequence: TGCGCCAGCAGCCGGGGCTCAAACCAAGAGACCCAGTACTTC.

The chain recombines TRBV6-5 with TRBJ1-6; 7 bases are a match to TRBD1. V shed 4 bases and J 7 bases; nucleotides not matched to a gene: 7. CDR1 is MNHEY and CDR2 is SVGAGI in the germline V gene. The CDR3 covers 15 residues. The CDR3 bases are TGTGCCAGCAGTTCACCCGGGACAGAAAATTCACCCCTCCACTTT. Translating gives CASSSPGTENSPLHF.

V is TRBV19 and J is TRBJ2-1, with 16 bases matching TRBD2. The V gene end was trimmed by 5 bases and the J gene end by 9 bases; junction bases not matched to a gene: 7. The V gene's germline CDR1 is LNHDA and CDR2 SQIVND (reference sequence). The CDR3 loop spans 16 amino acids. The CDR3 DNA sequence: TGTGCCAGTAGTGCCGGGACTAGCGGGGGGGCGCTTGAGCAGTTCTTC. Translation gives CASSAGTSGGALEQFF.

The chain carries TRBV4-1 and TRBJ2-7; 7 positions match TRBD1. Germline V gene sequence: CDR1 MGHRA, CDR2 YSYEKL. CDR3 length equals 14 residues. Trimming at V came to 4 bases and at J to 6 bases, leaving 9 bases not matched to a gene. The DNA for the CDR3 is TGCGCCAGCAGCCCCCCGACAGGGACCCGCGAGCAGTACTTC. It is translated as CASSPPTGTREQYF.

V is TRBV7-2 and J is TRBJ1-2; 8 bases line up with TRBD1. V shed 5 bases, J shed 8 bases, and the junction held 10 bases outside the gene matches. Germline assignment: CDR1 SGHTA and CDR2 FQGNSA. The CDR3 loop spans 14 amino acids. The CDR3 is CASSQTAQGAGYTF. CDR3 nucleotides: TGTGCCAGCAGCCAGACGGCCCAGGGGGCCGGCTACACCTTC.

V is TRBV7-8 and J is TRBJ2-6; tentatively, D is TRBD2 (6 bases). The CDR3 is 19 residues long. Trimming cost V 5 bases and J 0 bases, with 20 bases left between them. Germline loops: CDR1 SGHVS, CDR2 FQNEAQ. The CDR3: CASSGRRAGTLSGANVLTF. CDR3 DNA: TGTGCCAGCAGCGGGAGACGGGCGGGGACCCTCTCTGGGGCCAACGTCCTGACTTTC.

This clone was picked up a small number of times. The chain joins TRBV6-1 to TRBJ1-5; no clear D. CDR1 and CDR2 from the germline V gene are MNHNS and SASEGT. CDR3 size: 13 residues. V lost 1 base, J lost 5 bases, and 6 bases lay in between. DNA for the CDR3: TGTGCCAGCAGTGAAGAACTCGATCAGCCCCAGCATTTT. Translated, it gives CASSEELDQPQHF.

In its sample, this clone was seen a few times. The chain couples TRBV4-1 to TRBJ1-2; 7 nucleotides line up with TRBD1. The germline V gene encodes CDR1 MGHRA and CDR2 YSYEKL. V trimming: 0 bases; J trimming: 4 bases; junction bases outside the gene matches: 8. The CDR3 covers 16 residues. The CDR3 here is CASSQEGGTVPYGYTF. The DNA for the CDR3 is TGCGCCAGCAGCCAAGAAGGGGGCACAGTCCCCTATGGCTACACCTTC.

The J gene is TRBJ1-1, the V gene TRBV5-1, with D hard to call. Germline V gene sequence: CDR1 SGHRS, CDR2 YFSETQ. Trimming took off 0 bases at V and 7 bases at J, with 4 bases between the two ends. The CDR3 has 11 amino acids. The CDR3: CASSLAGEAFF. The CDR3 region has the DNA TGCGCCAGCAGCTTGGCTGGTGAAGCTTTCTTT.

The CDR3 protein is CASSLGMTYNEQFF. Here the CDR3 DNA reads TGTGCCAGCAGCCTAGGAATGACCTACAATGAGCAGTTCTTC. This chain joins TRBV5-6 and TRBJ2-1; D not resolved. There are 14 residues in the CDR3. Trimming stripped 4 bases from V and 2 bases from J, with 10 bases between. From germline, CDR1 is SGHDT and CDR2 YYEEEE. Filled out from reference TRBV5-6 and TRBJ2-1, the complete variable domain reads DAGVTQSPTHLIKTRGQQVTLRCSPKSGHDTVSWYQQALGQGPQFIFQYYEEEERQRGNFPDRFSGHQFPNYSSELNVNALLLGDSALYLCASSLGMTYNEQFFGPGTRLTVL.

V and J are TRBV13 and TRBJ1-5; perhaps TRBD1 as D (5 bases). V lost 2 bases to trimming and J lost 9 bases, with 11 bases between them. This CDR3 contains 13 residues. In germline, CDR1 is PRHDT, CDR2 FYEKMQ (reference sequence). The CDR3 loop reads CASSLHGDGPQHF. CDR3 nucleotides: TGTGCCAGCAGCTTACACGGGGACGGGCCCCAGCATTTT. Based on the CDR3 plus reference TRBV13 and TRBJ1-5, the full variable domain is AAGVIQSPRHLIKEKRETATLKCYPIPRHDTVYWYQQGPGQDPQFLISFYEKMQSDKGSIPDRFSAQQFSDYHSELNMSSLELGDSALYFCASSLHGDGPQHFGDGTRLSIL.

V and J are TRBV11-2 and TRBJ2-5; D not resolved. Germline CDR1 SGHAT, CDR2 FQNNGV. The CDR3 is made up of 11 amino acids. Trimming left V 2 bases short and J 4 bases short, with 2 bases between. CDR3 residues: CASSLRETQYF. The CDR3 DNA reads TGTGCCAGCAGCTTACGAGAGACCCAGTACTTC.

This chain connects TRBV19 to TRBJ1-1; D uncertain. Germline values: CDR1 LNHDA, CDR2 SQIVND (reference sequence). The CDR3 totals 14 residues. V dropped 5 bases and J dropped 1 base, with 11 bases sitting between them. The CDR3 DNA reads as TGTGCCAGTAGTCTCCGCGACCGGAACACTGAAGCTTTCTTT. Its protein product is CASSLRDRNTEAFF.

This clone has just one count. This CDR3 is CASRKDRSNQPQHF. CDR3 DNA sequence: TGTGCCAGCAGAAAGGACAGGAGCAATCAGCCCCAGCATTTT. V and J are TRBV28 and TRBJ1-5, with TRBD1 matching over 7 bases. The CDR3 has 14 residues. In germline, CDR1 is MDHEN, CDR2 SYDVKM. J was trimmed by 1 base and V by 6 bases; bases with no gene match: 3.

This sequence joins TRBV28 and TRBJ2-6, with a weak D call TRBD2 (8 bases). The CDR3 extends over 16 amino acids. CDR1 MDHEN and CDR2 SYDVKM come from the germline V gene. Trimming pared 5 bases from V and 4 bases from J, leaving 15 bases between. The CDR3, as DNA: TGTGCCAGCAGTCGACAGGGACTAGGGGGGGCCAACGTCCTGACTTTC. Translated, it gives CASSRQGLGGANVLTF.

The CDR3 region is CAIRQGNAEVNTEAFF. CDR3 DNA: TGTGCCATCAGACAGGGGAATGCTGAGGTGAACACTGAAGCTTTCTTT. V is TRBV10-3 and J is TRBJ1-1; 7 bases agree with TRBD1. The germline CDR1 and CDR2 sequences are ENHRY and SYGVKD. V gave up 6 bases and J gave up 0 bases; unmatched junction bases: 10. The CDR3 has 16 residues.

The chain joins TRBV6-6 to TRBJ2-1; 9 bases match TRBD2. CDR3 length: 13 residues. The J segment lost 2 bases and the V segment lost 8 bases, leaving 1 base of the junction unmatched. Germline CDR1 reads MNHNY; CDR2 reads SVGAGI (reference sequence). The CDR3 nucleotides read TGTGCCAGCTCTAGCGGGACCTACAATGAGCAGTTCTTC. This sequence encodes CASSSGTYNEQFF.

This clone occurred a few times. The chain joins TRBV27 to TRBJ1-5; D might be TRBD1 (5 bases). This CDR3 is 13 amino acids long. The V and J ends lost 8 bases and 9 bases respectively, with 17 bases between them. The V gene's germline CDR1 is MNHEY and CDR2 SMNVEV (reference sequence). For the CDR3, the DNA is TGTGCCAGCGGATCATCAGCGGGGCGGCCCCAGCATTTT. Its translation: CASGSSAGRPQHF.

The chain couples TRBV28 to TRBJ1-2; the D is unclear. The germline gives CDR1 MDHEN, CDR2 SYDVKM. V was pared by 8 bases and J by 4 bases, with 11 bases between. CDR3 size: 12 residues. Here the CDR3 reads CASREGGYGYTF. The CDR3 region has the DNA TGTGCCAGCCGGGAGGGCGGCTATGGCTACACCTTC.

Only a few counts were recorded for this clone. The chain employs TRBV20-1 and TRBJ1-1; D call uncertain. The V end was cut by 6 bases, the J end by 5 bases, with 10 bases between. Germline V gene sequence: CDR1 DFQATT, CDR2 SNEGSKA (reference sequence). The CDR3 length is 11 residues. The CDR3 sequence: CSASSPTEAFF. The CDR3 DNA is TGCAGTGCAAGTTCCCCTACTGAAGCTTTCTTT.